This T cell receptor beta chain was sequenced in a study of shared clonotypes between healthy human individuals. Broader study findings: Sharing across four donors was highest in naive CD4 (roughly 5%) and lowest in memory CD8 (approximately 0.4%).

This table comes from immunoSEQ multiplex PCR, and its TCRdb copy is limited to in-frame clones, with some not included. The table lists approximately 2.1 million clones, more than 80% of them singletons. On this clone: Its antigen is as yet unknown.

The sequence came from a man aged 18 to 29 in good health. Some clones in this sample may be carry-over from other donors' samples. The source material was naive CD4+ T cells from PBMCs. The subset was: CD45RA+ positively selected.

The CDR3 DNA is TGCGCCAGCAGTTATCCCCCGGGAGAGCAGTTCTTC. Its translation is CASSYPPGEQFF. This chain connects TRBV5-1 to TRBJ2-1; tentatively, D is TRBD2 (5 bases). The CDR3 is made up of 12 amino acids. Trimming removed 5 bases at V and 10 bases at J, with 13 bases between. Germline CDR1 reads SGHRS; CDR2 reads YFSETQ.